A single sample gave rise to the 22 T cell receptor beta chains below, sequenced in a study of Tregs in tolerant kidney transplant recipients. Sequenced by immunoSEQ multiplex PCR; TCRdb stores in-frame clones only, minus some. The sample has roughly 50,000 clones; the top ten hold roughly 0.8%. The sequences come from CD4+ T cells from blood, collected before the transplant. Every receptor here comes from a human donor who received a combined kidney and bone marrow transplant.

About this clone: The read halts 3 residues ahead of the CDR3 end, with the missing end drawn from the germline J gene. The chain combines TRBV5-1 with TRBJ1-4; perhaps TRBD1 as D (5 bases). V was pared by 0 bases and J by 8 bases, with 17 bases between. The CDR3 sequence is 16 residues long. CDR1 is SGHRS and CDR2 is YFSETQ in the germline V gene. The part of the CDR3 DNA that was read is TGCGCCAGCAGCTTGGGGGCCCAGGGAGTGGCGGAAAAA. This codes for CASSLGAQGVAEK. The entire CDR3 sequence reads CASSLGAQGVAEKLFF. The variable domain in full, completed from reference TRBV5-1 and TRBJ1-4, reads KAGVTQTPRYLIKTRGQQVTLSCSPISGHRSVSWYQQTPGQGLQFLFEYFSETQRNKGNFPGRFSGRQFSNSRSEMNVSTLELGDSALYLCASSLGAQGVAEKLFFGSGTQLSVL.

On this clone itself: The CDR3 extends 3 residues past the end of the read, so its final part is completed from the germline J gene. The chain carries TRBV20-1 and TRBJ2-5; 7 bases align to TRBD2. The CDR3 sequence is 13 residues long. V lost 3 bases and J lost 5; bases outside the gene matches: 6. The germline V gene encodes CDR1 DFQATT and CDR2 SNEGSKA (reference sequence). The CDR3 here is CSARAGARETQYF. The DNA read from the CDR3 is TGCAGTGCTAGGGCGGGAGCTCGCGAGACC.

A word on this clone: The CDR3 end lies 3 residues beyond the end of the read and is filled in from the germline J gene. The chain recombines TRBV30 with TRBJ2-1, with a tentative D call TRBD1 (6 bases). The CDR3 has 11 amino acids. Trimming removed 8 bases from V and 5 bases from J, with 10 bases in between. Germline V gene sequence: CDR1 GTSNPN, CDR2 SVGIG (reference sequence). The CDR3 region is CAPGQNNEQFF. The part of the CDR3 DNA that was read is TGTGCCCCCGGACAGAACAATGAG.

Remarks on this clone: The read falls 3 residues short of the CDR3 end, and the missing part is taken from the germline J gene. The chain links TRBV18 to TRBJ2-7; TRBD1 matches 9 bases. This CDR3 is 15 amino acids long. Germline V gene lookup returns CDR1 KGHSH and CDR2 LQKENI. J gave up 3 bases and V 5 bases, and 8 bases lay outside the gene matches. CDR3 in amino acids: CASSITGGADYEQYF. Incomplete CDR3 DNA: TGTGCCAGCTCAATTACAGGGGGCGCTGACTACGAG. Combining the CDR3 with reference TRBV18 and TRBJ2-7 gives the whole variable domain NAGVMQNPRHLVRRRGQEARLRCSPMKGHSHVYWYRQLPEEGLKFMVYLQKENIIDESGMPKERFSAEFPKEGPSILRIQQVVRGDSAAYFCASSITGGADYEQYFGPGTRLTVT.

On this clone: The sequenced fragment ends 3 residues before the CDR3 boundary, so the rest is inferred from the germline J gene. V usage is TRBV7-2 and J usage is TRBJ2-1, with D possibly matching TRBD2 (6 bases). V was shortened by 8 bases and J by 1 base, with 12 bases between the two germline ends. The germline V gene encodes CDR1 SGHTA and CDR2 FQGNSA. This CDR3 has 14 amino acids. CDR3 protein: CASGGYPSYNEQFF. The sequenced part of the CDR3 DNA is TGTGCCAGCGGAGGGTACCCTTCCTACAATGAG. Variable domain in full (rest from reference TRBV7-2 and TRBJ2-1): GAGVSQSPSNKVTEKGKDVELRCDPISGHTALYWYRQSLGQGLEFLIYFQGNSAPDKSGLPSDRFSAERTGGSVSTLTIQRTQQEDSAVYLCASGGYPSYNEQFFGPGTRLTVL.

With respect to this clone: The sequenced fragment ends 3 residues before the CDR3 boundary, so the rest is inferred from the germline J gene. The J gene is TRBJ2-3, the V gene TRBV5-1, with a tentative D call TRBD1 (5 bases). The CDR3 sequence is 15 residues long. CDR1 and CDR2 from the germline V gene are SGHRS and YFSETQ. V dropped 0 bases and J dropped 4 bases, with 12 bases sitting between them. The part of the CDR3 DNA that was read is TGCGCCAGCAGCTTGGAGGGGATACGGCCAGATACG. It encodes CASSLEGIRPDT. Given in full, the CDR3 is CASSLEGIRPDTQYF. The full variable domain, in which reference TRBV5-1 and TRBJ2-3 provide the parts outside the CDR3, is KAGVTQTPRYLIKTRGQQVTLSCSPISGHRSVSWYQQTPGQGLQFLFEYFSETQRNKGNFPGRFSGRQFSNSRSEMNVSTLELGDSALYLCASSLEGIRPDTQYFGPGTRLTVL.

Remarks on this clone: The read is 3 residues too short to cover the CDR3 end, so that end is filled in from the germline J gene. The gene calls are TRBV7-2 and TRBJ1-1; D is unresolved. The germline V gene has CDR1 SGHTA and CDR2 FQGNSA. This CDR3 has 12 residues. The CDR3: CASSPRVYVAFF. The CDR3 DNA, read in part, is TGTGCCAGCAGCCCGAGAGTCTACGTG.

On this clone itself: The CDR3 end lies 3 residues beyond the end of the read and is filled in from the germline J gene. The chain combines TRBV7-2 with TRBJ1-1, with a possible D match to TRBD1 (5 bases). The length of the CDR3 is 14 residues. V was clipped by 4 bases and J by 5 bases, with 14 bases between them. Germline CDR1 reads SGHTA; CDR2 reads FQGNSA. The covered CDR3 bases are TGTGCCAGCAGCTCCGGTGGGGGGTATACTGAA. It yields the protein CASSSGGGYTE. The whole CDR3 sequence reads CASSSGGGYTEAFF.

On this clone: The sequence runs out 3 residues before the end of the CDR3; the remainder is reconstructed from the germline J gene. This chain connects TRBV6-2 or TRBV6-3 to TRBJ2-2; tentatively, D is TRBD2 (6 bases). Trimming shortened V by 0 bases and J by 4 bases, and 15 bases separated the two germline ends. CDR3 length equals 17 residues. Germline values: CDR1 MNHEY, CDR2 SVGEGT. The DNA read from the CDR3 is TGTGCCAGCAGTTACTCGAGGGGTGGGACTCTCACCGGGGAG. It is translated as CASSYSRGGTLTGE. The CDR3 as a whole reads CASSYSRGGTLTGELFF.

Comment on this clone: The DNA ends 3 residues before the CDR3 does, and the rest of the CDR3 is filled in from the germline J gene. The gene calls are TRBV20-1 and TRBJ2-7; 13 nucleotides line up with TRBD2. The length of the CDR3 is 18 residues. The germline CDR1 and CDR2 sequences are DFQATT and SNEGSKA (reference sequence). The junction had 10 bases not matched to a gene; V was cut back by 0 bases and J by 2 bases. Partial CDR3 DNA: TGCAGTGCTAGAGATCGAGGACTAGCGGGAGTGCTAACCTACGAG. Translation: CSARDRGLAGVLTYE. The entire CDR3 is CSARDRGLAGVLTYEQYF.

Details on this clone: The observed sequence ends 3 residues before the CDR3 terminus, with the missing tail filled in from the germline J gene. This chain connects TRBV20-1 to TRBJ2-3, with TRBD2 identical over 10 bases. The CDR3 length is 17 residues. The germline CDR1 and CDR2 sequences are DFQATT and SNEGSKA (reference sequence). Losses at the gene ends were 0 bases for V and 0 bases for J; bases not matched to a gene: 6. CDR3 DNA, as far as it was read: TGCAGTGCTAGAGATCCTTCGACTAGCGGGAGCACAGATACG. It translates to CSARDPSTSGSTDT. The entire CDR3 protein is CSARDPSTSGSTDTQYF.

In the case of this clone: The missing CDR3 end, 3 residues past where the read stops, is filled in from the germline J gene. This chain connects TRBV30 to TRBJ1-2; 7 nucleotides match TRBD1. In germline, CDR1 is GTSNPN, CDR2 SVGIG (reference sequence). The CDR3 contains 12 residues. The junction had 3 bases not matched to a gene; V was cut back by 4 bases and J by 4 bases. The CDR3 sequence: CAWTGGFYGYTF. The CDR3 bases that were read are TGTGCCTGGACAGGGGGGTTCTATGGC. The full variable domain, its missing parts supplied by reference TRBV30 and TRBJ1-2, is SQTIHQWPATLVQPVGSPLSLECTVEGTSNPNLYWYRQAAGRGLQLLFYSVGIGQISSEVPQNLSASRPQDRQFILSSKKLLLSDSGFYLCAWTGGFYGYTFGSGTRLTVV.

On this clone itself: The CDR3 end lies 3 residues beyond the end of the read and is filled in from the germline J gene. This rearrangement joins TRBV14 to TRBJ2-4; 11 nucleotides line up with TRBD2. Germline CDR1 SGHDN, CDR2 FVKESK. The CDR3 spans 17 residues. V trimming: 0 bases; J trimming: 0 bases; junction bases outside the gene matches: 1. Partial CDR3 DNA: TGTGCCAGCAGCCAAGATGGACTAGCGGGAGCCAAAAACATT. Its translation: CASSQDGLAGAKNI. The whole CDR3 is CASSQDGLAGAKNIQYF.

The CDR3 protein is CACQGRNYGYTF. The covered CDR3 bases are TGTGCCTGTCAGGGGCGGAACTATGGC. This chain uses TRBV30 with TRBJ1-2; TRBD1 is a possible D gene (6 bases). Read coverage stops 3 residues before the CDR3 terminus; the germline J gene supplies the remainder. Germline-derived CDR1 and CDR2 are GTSNPN and SVGIG (reference sequence). Trimming cost V 6 bases and J 2 bases, with 10 bases left between them. The CDR3 runs 12 residues.

A note on this clone: The junction and the germline gene differ at one end; a read error may be behind it. The read comes to an end 3 residues before the CDR3 does, leaving the germline J gene to fill in the end. V gene TRBV4-2 combines with J gene TRBJ1-4; D might be TRBD1 (6 bases). Germline CDR1 and CDR2: LGHNA and YNFKEQ. CDR3 length equals 15 residues. The CDR3 spells CASSQEGQGNEKLFF. CDR3 DNA, as far as it was read: TGCGCCAGCAGCCAAGAGGGGCAGGGGAATGAAAAA.

A note on this clone: The read halts 3 residues ahead of the CDR3 end, with the missing end drawn from the germline J gene. The chain is built from TRBV6-1 and TRBJ1-1; 12 bases are shared with TRBD1. The CDR3 is 13 amino acids. Germline CDR1 and CDR2: MNHNS and SASEGT. CDR3 DNA (partial): TGTGCCAGCAGTGTTAGGGACAGGGGGCGA. Translating gives CASSVRDRGR. In full, the CDR3 reads CASSVRDRGRAFF.

As regards this clone: Read sequence stops 3 residues before the CDR3 end, and the germline J gene provides the missing end. V usage is TRBV5-6 and J usage is TRBJ1-1; TRBD1 might be the D (5 bases). Trimming took 4 bases from V and 2 from J, leaving 15 bases between them. CDR1 and CDR2 (germline): SGHDT, YYEEEE. The CDR3 length is 15 residues. CDR3 DNA (partial): TGTGCCAGCAGCCGGGGGAAAGTCTACAACACTGAA. As protein: CASSRGKVYNTE. The full CDR3 sequence reads CASSRGKVYNTEAFF. Variable domain in full (rest from reference TRBV5-6 and TRBJ1-1): DAGVTQSPTHLIKTRGQQVTLRCSPKSGHDTVSWYQQALGQGPQFIFQYYEEEERQRGNFPDRFSGHQFPNYSSELNVNALLLGDSALYLCASSRGKVYNTEAFFGQGTRLTVV.

The chain's CDR3 is CASTGTFGNTIYF. The covered CDR3 bases are TGTGCCAGCACCGGGACTTTTGGAAACACC. V usage is TRBV6-2 or TRBV6-3 and J usage is TRBJ1-3; D might be TRBD1 (5 bases). The read finishes 3 residues shy of the CDR3 end, and the germline J gene is used to complete it. CDR3 size: 13 residues. V was shortened by 7 bases and J by 3 bases, with 10 bases between the two germline ends. Germline V lookup: CDR1 MNHEY, CDR2 SVGEGT.

A remark on this clone: The read is 3 residues too short to cover the CDR3 end, so that end is filled in from the germline J gene. This chain links TRBV7-2 with TRBJ2-5, with no clear D. This CDR3 comprises 13 residues. Trimming took 2 bases from V and 3 from J, leaving 7 bases between them. CDR1 and CDR2 (germline): SGHTA, FQGNSA. This chain's CDR3 is CASSLMGKETQYF. The part of the CDR3 DNA that was read is TGTGCCAGCAGCTTAATGGGCAAAGAGACC.

About this clone itself: The read stops 3 residues short of the end of the CDR3; the missing end is completed from the germline J gene. J is TRBJ1-1 and V is TRBV2; D gene ambiguous. The CDR3 is 12 residues long. The V gene's germline CDR1 is SNHLY and CDR2 FYNNEI. The germline V and J ends were trimmed by 6 bases and 6 bases, with 11 bases remaining between them. This CDR3 reads CASSPLKAEAFF. Partial CDR3 DNA: TGTGCCAGCAGCCCCCTGAAGGCTGAA.

Comments on this clone: One end of the junction varies from germline; a read error may be responsible. The read stops 3 residues short of the end of the CDR3; the missing end is completed from the germline J gene. The genes are TRBV7-6 and TRBJ1-1, with a possible D match to TRBD1 (5 bases). The CDR3 is 14 residues long. Germline CDR1 SGHVS, CDR2 FNYEAQ. This CDR3 reads CASSPVTVKTEAFF. CDR3 DNA, as far as it was read: TGTGCCAGCAGCCCGGTGACAGTGAAGACTGAA. The full variable domain, completed using reference TRBV7-6 and TRBJ1-1, is GAGVSQSPRYKVTKRGQDVALRCDPISGHVSLYWYRQALGQGPEFLTYFNYEAQQDKSGLPNDRFSAERPEGSISTLTIQRTEQRDSAMYRCASSPVTVKTEAFFGQGTRLTVV.

As regards this clone: The read comes to an end 3 residues before the CDR3 does, leaving the germline J gene to fill in the end. The V and J genes are TRBV7-2 and TRBJ2-2; D is unresolved. V dropped 5 bases and J dropped 7 bases, with 14 bases sitting between them. From germline, CDR1 is SGHTA and CDR2 FQGNSA. The CDR3 loop spans 14 amino acids. Partial CDR3 DNA: TGTGCCAGCAGCATTAGACTTGTTCTCGGGGAG. Translated, it gives CASSIRLVLGE. The entire CDR3 is CASSIRLVLGELFF.